This TCR beta chain was recorded in a study of cytomegalovirus exposure and HLA in healthy donors. Trimming removed 3 bases from V and 0 bases from J; junction bases left unmatched: 9. There are 18 residues in the CDR3. Germline CDR1 and CDR2: KGHSH and LQKENI. As for this clone: Antigen: not known.

Study-level results: For most subjects, TCR beta sequences were reported to predict HLA-A and HLA-B alleles with accuracy. While the bulk of TCR sequences proved rare, some public TCRs turned up in many donors.

The PCR employed 60 Vbeta primers together with 13 Jbeta primers. Measured with immunoSEQ multiplex PCR; TCRdb has only the in-frame clones, and not every one. The table includes approximately 100,000 clones, roughly 70% detected once. The origin of this receptor is a man aged 35-49 years in good health and CMV-seropositive. The chain couples TRBV18 to TRBJ2-3; 10 nucleotides match TRBD2. Sequencing used PBMCs. CDR3 DNA sequence: TGTGCCAGCTCACCCAGGGGTAGCGGGAGGCAGAGCACAGATACGCAGTATTTT. Encoded protein: CASSPRGSGRQSTDTQYF.